The rows below give T cell receptor beta chains drawn from one sample of a study of regulatory T cells in long-lasting Graves disease. MiXCR, run by TCRdb on the multiplex PCR reads, gives a single entry per CDR3 protein. The profile shows around 400,000 distinct CDR3 sequences, around 24% of them singletons. The specimen was peripheral blood mononuclear cells (PBMCs), collected when the disease was refractory, from a patient treated with antithyroid drugs. Source of these receptors: a female donor with Graves disease. CDR3s include the opening cysteine and the closing phenylalanine or tryptophan. The order of the fields is D gene, V gene, J gene, clone size, CDR3 protein, CDR3 DNA. D genes are given only for firm matches. Expanded clones get a size class; other rows say once, few or many, or leave the size out.

TRBD2	TRBV11-1	TRBJ2-7	many	CASRRLAGGYEQYF	TGTGCCAGCAGGCGACTAGCGGGAGGCTACGAGCAGTACTTC
.	TRBV18	TRBJ1-1	many	CASSPLQMNTEAFF	TGTGCCAGCTCACCGCTCCAGATGAACACTGAAGCTTTCTTT
TRBD2	TRBV4-1	TRBJ2-2	.	CASKEGILAATGGELFF	TGCGCCAGCAAAGAGGGAATTCTAGCGGCCACCGGCGGGGAGCTGTTTTTT
TRBD1	TRBV27	TRBJ1-1	many	CASSFGQGENTEAFF	TGTGCCAGCAGCTTTGGACAGGGGGAGAACACTGAAGCTTTCTTT
.	TRBV30	TRBJ2-5	many	CAWSADPGETQYF	TGTGCCTGGAGTGCGGACCCCGGAGAGACCCAGTACTTC
TRBD1	TRBV7-2	TRBJ2-7	many	CASSLEPGGIYEQYF	TGTGCCAGCAGCTTAGAACCAGGGGGCATTTACGAGCAGTACTTC
TRBD1	TRBV30	TRBJ1-1	.	CAWRRDRINTEAFF	TGTGCCTGGAGGAGGGACAGGATAAACACTGAAGCTTTCTTT
.	TRBV30	TRBJ2-5	many	CAWRETGAGQETQYF	TGTGCCTGGAGAGAGACCGGGGCAGGCCAAGAGACCCAGTACTTC
.	TRBV6-1	TRBJ2-1	.	CASSPWSGGSNEQFF	TGTGCCAGCAGTCCATGGTCAGGAGGGAGTAATGAGCAGTTCTTC
.	TRBV14	TRBJ1-3	.	CASSQVGRIGGGNTIYF	TGTGCCAGCAGCCAAGTTGGGCGTATCGGTGGTGGAAACACCATATATTTT
TRBD1	TRBV19	TRBJ1-5	few	CASSWDRVWDSNQPQHF	TGTGCCAGTAGCTGGGACAGGGTTTGGGATAGCAATCAGCCCCAGCATTTT
.	TRBV18	TRBJ2-5	few	CASLSQETQYF	TGTGCCAGCCTTTCCCAAGAGACCCAGTACTTC
TRBD2	TRBV5-6	TRBJ2-1	few	CASSLDALGLAGEQFF	TGTGCCAGCAGCTTGGATGCCCTAGGACTAGCGGGAGAGCAGTTTTTC
TRBD2	TRBV20-1	TRBJ2-7	few	CSARDPLGGNSYEQYF	TGCAGTGCTAGAGATCCTTTGGGGGGGAACTCCTACGAGCAGTACTTC
TRBD1	TRBV28	TRBJ2-7	many	CASSLYGTGSYEQYF	TGTGCCAGCAGTTTATATGGGACAGGGTCCTACGAGCAGTACTTC
.	TRBV27	TRBJ2-7	many	CASSLKQGPYEQYF	TGTGCCAGCAGCCTGAAACAGGGCCCCTACGAGCAGTACTTC
TRBD1	TRBV28	TRBJ1-1	.	CASPGQGRGGTEAFF	TGTGCCAGCCCCGGACAGGGAAGGGGCGGCACTGAAGCTTTCTTT
.	TRBV28	TRBJ2-5	many	CASTLLGAETQYF	TGTGCCAGCACCCTGCTGGGTGCAGAGACCCAGTACTTC
.	TRBV7-2	TRBJ2-5	many	CASSSGFEKYF	TGTGCCAGCAGCTCGGGCTTCGAAAAGTACTTC
TRBD1	TRBV7-6	TRBJ2-5	.	CASSFRRTGLQETQYF	TGTGCCAGCAGCTTTCGACGGACAGGCTTACAAGAGACCCAGTACTTC
.	TRBV2	TRBJ2-5	many	CASSDVVSSPPHQYF	TGTGCCAGCAGTGACGTAGTCTCATCACCTCCCCACCAGTACTTC
.	TRBV20-1	TRBJ2-5	many	CSAPSASRGETQYF	TGCAGTGCCCCTAGCGCTTCAAGGGGGGAGACCCAGTACTTC
.	TRBV29-1	TRBJ1-4	.	CSVLGRGREKLFF	TGCAGCGTTCTAGGCAGGGGTCGGGAAAAACTGTTTTTT
.	TRBV28	TRBJ2-7	many	CASSTVMGLFFGEQYF	TGTGCCAGCAGCACGGTAATGGGGCTCTTTTTCGGTGAGCAGTACTTC
.	TRBV6-2/TRBV6-3	TRBJ1-5	.	CASNQGNQPQHF	TGTGCCAGCAATCAGGGGAATCAGCCCCAGCATTTT
.	TRBV20-1	TRBJ1-2	many	CSARDSGQGWTYGYTF	TGCAGTGCTAGAGACTCTGGACAAGGGTGGACCTATGGCTACACCTTC
TRBD1	TRBV6-1	TRBJ1-5	few	CASSTTGQGSNQPQHF	TGTGCCAGCAGCACGACGGGACAGGGCAGCAATCAGCCCCAGCATTTT
.	TRBV28	TRBJ1-2	many	CASSLSLTPRGYTF	TGTGCCAGCAGTTTATCCCTGACACCCCGTGGCTACACCTTC
TRBD1	TRBV7-2	TRBJ2-7	.	CASSPWGDRVNEQYF	TGTGCCAGCAGTCCTTGGGGGGACAGGGTCAACGAGCAGTACTTC
.	TRBV2	TRBJ1-2	many	CASTPGVSSGYTF	TGTGCCAGCACGCCAGGTGTCAGCTCTGGCTACACCTTC
TRBD2	TRBV5-1	TRBJ2-7	.	CASSLVEAGTTEQYF	TGCGCCAGCAGCTTGGTAGAAGCGGGAACTACGGAGCAGTACTTC
TRBD1	TRBV20-1	TRBJ2-7	once	CSARLTGYEQYF	TGCAGTGCTAGATTGACAGGGTACGAGCAGTACTTC
.	TRBV30	TRBJ2-2	.	CAWRVGTGELFF	TGTGCCTGGAGGGTGGGGACCGGGGAGCTGTTTTTT
.	TRBV27	TRBJ1-1	many	CASSLRRTANTEAFF	TGTGCCAGCAGTTTGAGAAGGACAGCGAACACTGAAGCTTTCTTT
.	TRBV18	TRBJ1-1	.	CASSPPKANTEAFF	TGTGCCAGCTCACCACCGAAAGCGAACACTGAAGCTTTCTTT
.	TRBV5-1	TRBJ2-1	few	CASSLPGSRNEQFF	TGCGCCAGCAGCTTGCCAGGGTCGAGAAATGAGCAGTTCTTC
.	TRBV27	TRBJ2-1	.	CASSPRVATTYNEQFF	TGTGCCAGCAGCCCTAGGGTGGCAACTACCTACAATGAGCAGTTCTTC
TRBD1	TRBV6-9	TRBJ2-2	few	CASSYTGQTRAGELFF	TGTGCCAGCAGTTACACGGGACAGACAAGGGCCGGGGAGCTGTTTTTT
.	TRBV6-1	TRBJ2-2	.	CASSADRVGPGELFF	TGTGCCAGCAGTGCTGATAGGGTGGGTCCCGGGGAGCTGTTTTTT
.	TRBV20-1	TRBJ1-2	.	CSARAPAGYTF	TGCAGTGCTAGGGCCCCCGCTGGCTACACCTTC